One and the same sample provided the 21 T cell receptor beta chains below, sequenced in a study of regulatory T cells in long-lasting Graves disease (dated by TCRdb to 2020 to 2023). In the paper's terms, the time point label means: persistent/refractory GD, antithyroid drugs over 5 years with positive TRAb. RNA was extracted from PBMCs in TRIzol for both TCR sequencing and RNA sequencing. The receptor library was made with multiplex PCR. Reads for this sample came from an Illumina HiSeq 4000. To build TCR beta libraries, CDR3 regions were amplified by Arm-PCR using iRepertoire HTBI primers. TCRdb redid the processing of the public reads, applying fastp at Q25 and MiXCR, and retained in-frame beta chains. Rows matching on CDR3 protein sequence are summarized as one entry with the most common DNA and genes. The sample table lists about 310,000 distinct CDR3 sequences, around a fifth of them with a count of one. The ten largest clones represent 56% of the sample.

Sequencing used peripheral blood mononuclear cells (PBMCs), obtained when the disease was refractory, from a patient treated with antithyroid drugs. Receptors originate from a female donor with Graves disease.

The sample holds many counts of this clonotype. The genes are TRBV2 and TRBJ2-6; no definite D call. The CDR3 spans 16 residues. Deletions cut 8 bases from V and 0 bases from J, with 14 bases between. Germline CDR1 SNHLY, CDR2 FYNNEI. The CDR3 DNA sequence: TGTGCCAGCCTGCTATCTTTGGACTCTGGGGCCAACGTCCTGACTTTC. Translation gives CASLLSLDSGANVLTF.

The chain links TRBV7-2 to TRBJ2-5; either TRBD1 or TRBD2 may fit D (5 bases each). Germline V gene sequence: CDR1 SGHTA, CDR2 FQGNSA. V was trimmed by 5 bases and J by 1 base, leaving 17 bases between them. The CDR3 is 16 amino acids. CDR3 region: CASSPGTGRGQETQYF. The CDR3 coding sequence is TGTGCCAGCAGCCCAGGGACCGGTCGGGGCCAAGAGACCCAGTACTTC.

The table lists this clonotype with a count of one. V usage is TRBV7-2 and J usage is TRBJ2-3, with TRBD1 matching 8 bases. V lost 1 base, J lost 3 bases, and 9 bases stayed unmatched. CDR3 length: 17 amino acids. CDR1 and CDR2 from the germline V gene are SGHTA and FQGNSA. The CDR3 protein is CASSLGNARGRTDTQYF. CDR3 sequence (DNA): TGTGCCAGCAGCTTAGGGAACGCCAGGGGGCGTACAGATACGCAGTATTTT.

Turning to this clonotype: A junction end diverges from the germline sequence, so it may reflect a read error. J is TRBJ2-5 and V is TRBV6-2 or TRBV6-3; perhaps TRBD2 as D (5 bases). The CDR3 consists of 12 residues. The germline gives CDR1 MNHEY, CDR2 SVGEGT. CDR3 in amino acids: CACSSLGGTQYF. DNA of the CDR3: TGTGCCTGCAGTTCGCTCGGAGGGACCCAGTACTTC.

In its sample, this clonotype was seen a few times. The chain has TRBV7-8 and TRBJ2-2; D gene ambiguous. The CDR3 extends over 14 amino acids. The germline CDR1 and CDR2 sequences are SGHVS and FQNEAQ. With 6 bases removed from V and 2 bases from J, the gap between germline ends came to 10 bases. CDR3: CASRAVPNTGELFF. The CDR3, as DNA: TGTGCCAGCAGGGCAGTTCCCAACACCGGGGAGCTGTTTTTT.

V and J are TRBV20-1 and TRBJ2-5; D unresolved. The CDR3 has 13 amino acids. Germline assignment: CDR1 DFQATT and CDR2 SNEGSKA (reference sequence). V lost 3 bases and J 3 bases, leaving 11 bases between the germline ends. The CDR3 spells CSASGSGEETQYF. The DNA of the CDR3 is TGCAGTGCTAGCGGTTCCGGAGAAGAGACCCAGTACTTC.

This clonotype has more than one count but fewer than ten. The CDR3 coding sequence is TGTGCCTGGAGGAGAGGGACTATTCAGTCTGGGGCCAACGTCCTGACTTTC. Its translation is CAWRRGTIQSGANVLTF. This chain connects TRBV30 to TRBJ2-6; 7 bases line up with TRBD2. Germline V gene sequence: CDR1 GTSNPN, CDR2 SVGIG (reference sequence). After removal of 3 bases from V and 1 base from J, the junction contained 9 bases not matched to a gene. The CDR3 is made up of 17 amino acids.

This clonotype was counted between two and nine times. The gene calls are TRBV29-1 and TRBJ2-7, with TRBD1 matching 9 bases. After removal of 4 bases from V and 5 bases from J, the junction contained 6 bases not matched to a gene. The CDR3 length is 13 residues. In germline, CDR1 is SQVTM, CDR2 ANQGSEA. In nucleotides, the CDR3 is TGCAGCGTTGGGGGGACAGGGTCCCACGAGCAGTACTTC. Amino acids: CSVGGTGSHEQYF.

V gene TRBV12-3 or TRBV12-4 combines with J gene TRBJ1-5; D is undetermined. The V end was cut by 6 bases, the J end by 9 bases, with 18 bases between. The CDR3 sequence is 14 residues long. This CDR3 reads CASSPDTGVLPQHF. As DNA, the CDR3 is TGTGCCAGCAGCCCAGACACGGGTGTCTTGCCCCAGCATTTT.

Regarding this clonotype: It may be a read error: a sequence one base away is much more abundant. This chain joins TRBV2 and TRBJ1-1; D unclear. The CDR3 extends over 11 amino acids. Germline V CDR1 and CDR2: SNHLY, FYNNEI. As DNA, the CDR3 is TGTGCCAGCCTGGCGAACACTAAAGCTTTCTTT. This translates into CASLANTKAFF.

CDR3 in amino acids: CSALVPSGRPQETQYF. Written as DNA, the CDR3 is TGCAGTGCTCTAGTGCCTAGCGGGAGGCCTCAAGAGACCCAGTACTTC. The rearrangement joins TRBV20-1 to TRBJ2-5; TRBD2 matches 11 bases. V lost 5 bases and J lost 2; bases outside the gene matches: 10. The CDR3 runs to 16 residues. Germline V lookup: CDR1 DFQATT, CDR2 SNEGSKA (reference sequence).

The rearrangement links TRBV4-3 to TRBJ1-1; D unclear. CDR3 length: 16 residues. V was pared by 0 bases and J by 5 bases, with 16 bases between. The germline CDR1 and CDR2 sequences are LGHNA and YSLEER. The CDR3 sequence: CASSQEGWEGVTEAFF. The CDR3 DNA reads TGCGCCAGCAGCCAAGAGGGGTGGGAAGGAGTAACTGAAGCTTTCTTT.

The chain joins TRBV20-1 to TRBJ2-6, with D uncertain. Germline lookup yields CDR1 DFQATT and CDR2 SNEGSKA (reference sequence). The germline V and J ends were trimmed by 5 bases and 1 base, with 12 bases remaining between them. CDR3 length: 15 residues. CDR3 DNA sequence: TGCAGTGCTTGGTCCCACGGATCTGGGGCCAACGTCCTGACTTTC. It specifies CSAWSHGSGANVLTF.

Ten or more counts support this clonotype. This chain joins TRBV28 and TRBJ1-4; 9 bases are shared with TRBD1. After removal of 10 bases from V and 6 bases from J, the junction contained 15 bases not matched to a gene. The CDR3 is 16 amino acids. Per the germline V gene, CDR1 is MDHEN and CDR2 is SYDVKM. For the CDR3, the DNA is TGTGCCACAGCGCCGTATTTCCGGGACAGGGATGAAAAACTGTTTTTT. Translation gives CATAPYFRDRDEKLFF.

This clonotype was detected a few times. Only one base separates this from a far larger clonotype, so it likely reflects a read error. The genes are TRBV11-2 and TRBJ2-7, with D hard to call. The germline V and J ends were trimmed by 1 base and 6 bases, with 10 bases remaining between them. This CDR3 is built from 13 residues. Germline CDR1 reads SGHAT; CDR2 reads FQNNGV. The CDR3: CASSLVGGCEQYF. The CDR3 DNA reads TGTGCCAGCAGCTTAGTAGGCGGCTGCGAGCAGTACTTC.

The chain's CDR3 is CASSPYDRGSPYGYTF. In nucleotides, the CDR3 is TGTGCCAGCAGCCCATACGACCGAGGCTCTCCTTATGGCTACACCTTC. The genes are TRBV7-2 and TRBJ1-2; D is unresolved. V was pared by 5 bases and J by 5 bases, with 21 bases between. CDR1 is SGHTA, CDR2 FQGNSA, per germline. The CDR3 runs to 16 residues. Filled out from reference TRBV7-2 and TRBJ1-2, the complete variable domain reads GAGVSQSPSNKVTEKGKDVELRCDPISGHTALYWYRQSLGQGLEFLIYFQGNSAPDKSGLPSDRFSAERTGGSVSTLTIQRTQQEDSAVYLCASSPYDRGSPYGYTFGSGTRLTVV.

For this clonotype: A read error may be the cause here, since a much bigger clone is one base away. The CDR3, as DNA: TGTGCCAGCAGTTTATACGCCCTGGGCACTGAAGCTTCCTTT. Protein product: CASSLYALGTEASF. V and J are TRBV28 and TRBJ1-6; the D is unclear. The CDR3 is made up of 14 amino acids. In germline, CDR1 is MDHEN, CDR2 SYDVKM.

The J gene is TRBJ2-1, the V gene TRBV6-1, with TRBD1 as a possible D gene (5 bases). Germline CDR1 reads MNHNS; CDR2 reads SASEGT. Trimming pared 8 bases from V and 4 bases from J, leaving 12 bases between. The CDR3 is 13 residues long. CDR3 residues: CASRTFYYNEQFF. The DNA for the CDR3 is TGTGCCAGCCGGACATTCTATTACAATGAGCAGTTCTTC.

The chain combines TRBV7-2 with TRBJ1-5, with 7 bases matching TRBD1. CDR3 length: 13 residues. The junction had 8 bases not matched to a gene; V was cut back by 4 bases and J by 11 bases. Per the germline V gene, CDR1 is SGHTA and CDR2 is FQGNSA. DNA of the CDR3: TGTGCCAGCAGCTGGGGACAGCGGAAGACCCAGCATTTT. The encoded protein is CASSWGQRKTQHF. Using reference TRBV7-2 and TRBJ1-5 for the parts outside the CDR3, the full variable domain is GAGVSQSPSNKVTEKGKDVELRCDPISGHTALYWYRQSLGQGLEFLIYFQGNSAPDKSGLPSDRFSAERTGGSVSTLTIQRTQQEDSAVYLCASSWGQRKTQHFGDGTRLSIL.

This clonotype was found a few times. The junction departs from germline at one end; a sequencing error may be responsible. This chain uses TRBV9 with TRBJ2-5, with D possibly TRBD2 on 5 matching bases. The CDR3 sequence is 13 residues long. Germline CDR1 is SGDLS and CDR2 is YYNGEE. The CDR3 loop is CASGLARYKTRYF. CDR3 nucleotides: TGTGCCAGCGGACTCGCAAGATACAAGACCCGGTACTTC.

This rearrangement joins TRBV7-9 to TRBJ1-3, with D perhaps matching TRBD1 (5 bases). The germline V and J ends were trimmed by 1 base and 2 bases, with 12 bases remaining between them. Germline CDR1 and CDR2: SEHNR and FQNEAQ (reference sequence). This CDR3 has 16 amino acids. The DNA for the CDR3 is TGTGCCAGCAGCTTAGGCGCAGGGTGGACTGGAAACACCATATATTTT. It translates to CASSLGAGWTGNTIYF.